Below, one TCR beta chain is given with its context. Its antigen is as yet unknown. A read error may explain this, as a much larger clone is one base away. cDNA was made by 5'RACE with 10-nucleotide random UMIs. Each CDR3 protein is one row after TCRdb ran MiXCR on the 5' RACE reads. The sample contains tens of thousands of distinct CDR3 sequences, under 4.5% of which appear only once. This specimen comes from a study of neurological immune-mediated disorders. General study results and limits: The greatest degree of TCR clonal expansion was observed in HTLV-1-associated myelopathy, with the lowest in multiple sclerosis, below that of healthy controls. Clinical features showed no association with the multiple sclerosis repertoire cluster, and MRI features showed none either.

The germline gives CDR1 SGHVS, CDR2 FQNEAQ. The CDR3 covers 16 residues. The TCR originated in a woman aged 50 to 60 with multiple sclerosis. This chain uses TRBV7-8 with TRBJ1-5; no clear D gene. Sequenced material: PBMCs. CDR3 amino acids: CASSLARGRSNQHQHF. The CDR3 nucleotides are TGTGCCAGCAGCTTAGCGCGGGGTAGAAGCAATCAGCACCAGCATTTT.